The sequence of this T cell receptor (beta chain) was determined in a study of T-cell memory formation after mild COVID-19. TCRdb itself ran the 5' RACE reads through MiXCR, one entry per CDR3 protein. Of about 270,000 distinct CDR3 sequences listed, roughly 17% are singletons. The CDR3 contains 15 residues. The V end was cut by 6 bases, the J end by 2 bases, with 14 bases between. The TCR sequence derives from a man between 18 and 35 years old who had mild COVID-19 (a few samples of this study predate the infection). Cell type and time point are not known. Sequencing was performed on PBMCs or a T cell subset sorted from them (not recorded which). The chain carries TRBV12-3 or TRBV12-4 and TRBJ1-5, with D possibly TRBD1 on 6 matching bases. This CDR3 is CASSAGGHGNQPQHF. For the CDR3, the DNA is TGTGCCAGCAGCGCCGGGGGGCATGGCAATCAGCCCCAGCATTTT.